Listed below are T cell receptor beta chains from one sample, sequenced in a study of regulatory T cells in long-lasting Graves disease. TCRdb fed the multiplex PCR reads into MiXCR, producing one record per CDR3 protein. The sample consists of about 430,000 distinct CDR3 sequences, 15% of them appearing once. The same specimen was also included in a second study, on T cells in Graves' hyperthyroidism and ophthalmopathy.

This specimen was peripheral blood mononuclear cells (PBMCs), taken at new diagnosis, from a patient treated with antithyroid drugs. These receptor sequences come from a woman aged 40 to 50 with Graves disease. Both conserved end residues are part of each CDR3. Fields, in order: V gene, CDR3 protein.

TRBV18,CASSPTSRSGAKEQFF
TRBV24-1,CATSDTGLAGVRTDTQYF
TRBV19,CASTLRTGTYEQYF
TRBV6-1,CASSDVLAGVYEQYF
TRBV7-8,CASSIGSAYNEQFF
TRBV28,CASSRTPNTDTQYF
TRBV27,CASTQTSGWLLEQFF
TRBV20-1,CSARDAPGWGETQYF
TRBV20-1,CSAREGGPEGTPLF
TRBV20-1,CSAALSGREAYGYTF
TRBV28,CASSSLQGGHTEAFF
TRBV27,CASSPRQGYYNEQFF
TRBV3-1,CASSQGYLAGGNNEQFF
TRBV10-3,CAISEKREWYEQYF
TRBV24-1,CATSDTTGGRETQYF
TRBV28,CASSIDAGQYF
TRBV5-1,CASSDRDSKNIQYF
TRBV27,CASSLYGNRRTYNEQFF
TRBV11-2,CASSLEVSTPDTEAFF
TRBV12-3/TRBV12-4,CASSFPRVSGSPLATDTQYF
TRBV15,CATSRDRGNTQPQHF
TRBV7-8,CASSSTLWGPTNYGYTF
TRBV5-1,CASSFTGTGDNEQFF
TRBV3-1,CASSPGRRASSTDTQYF
TRBV7-9,CASSLVGGEPQHF
TRBV5-1,CASSLRPSSSNEQFF
TRBV5-1,CASSTNGADNTEAFF
TRBV11-3,CASSLNSRSYNEQFF
TRBV11-3,CASRNESDWPYNEQFF
TRBV19,CASSTLEGPNTGELFF
TRBV28,CASSSGTSPGVSEQFF
TRBV20-1,CSAREDGYTF